These T cell receptor beta chains were read from a single sample in a study of T cell responses to AZD1222 COVID-19 vaccine. Method: immunoSEQ multiplex PCR; TCRdb's copy keeps in-frame clones and lacks some. The repertoire includes some 120,000 clones, about 89% of them detected once, and around 10% sits in the top ten. This specimen consisted of peripheral blood, obtained on day 0 of MenACWY control vaccination. The origin of the receptors is an adult in good health. Both conserved end residues are part of each CDR3. The D gene is left open where the match is weak. Where a row states a size, it is once, few, many or the class of an expanded clone; other rows omit it.

v_gene	j_gene	d_gene	abundance	CDR3aa	CDR3nt
TRBV3-1/TRBV3-2	TRBJ2-7	TRBD2	once	CASSQGLAGINEQYF	TGTGCCAGCAGCCAAGGACTAGCGGGGATCAACGAGCAGTACTTC
TRBV9	TRBJ1-3	NA	few	CASSVDAADSLNTIYF	TGTGCCAGCAGCGTAGATGCAGCGGACAGTTTAAACACCATATATTTT
TRBV6-5	TRBJ1-1	NA	NA	CASSYANRDTEAFF	TGTGCCAGCAGTTACGCAAACAGGGACACTGAAGCTTTCTTT
TRBV9	TRBJ2-6	NA	NA	CASSVVGANVLTF	TGTGCCAGCAGCGTAGTTGGGGCCAACGTCCTGACTTTC
TRBV7-9	TRBJ2-1	NA	NA	CASSLMEGSDEQFF	TGTGCCAGCAGCTTAATGGAGGGGAGCGATGAGCAGTTCTTC
TRBV12-3/TRBV12-4	TRBJ1-4	NA	NA	CASSLGAEKLFF	TGTGCCAGCAGTTTGGGGGCCGAAAAACTGTTTTTT
TRBV23-1	TRBJ1-1	NA	once	CASSHPGRPPLILNTEAFF	TGCGCCAGCAGTCATCCAGGGAGGCCGCCACTAATTTTGAACACTGAAGCTTTCTTT
TRBV19	TRBJ2-2	TRBD1	NA	CASSQGQVNAGELFF	TGTGCCAGTAGCCAGGGACAGGTGAACGCCGGGGAGCTGTTTTTT
TRBV30	TRBJ1-2	NA	NA	CAWAPGPNYGYTF	TGTGCCTGGGCTCCAGGGCCTAACTATGGCTACACCTTC
TRBV27	TRBJ1-5	TRBD1	NA	CASRDRAPGPQHF	TGTGCCAGCAGGGACAGGGCCCCTGGGCCCCAGCATTTT
TRBV19	TRBJ2-3	TRBD2	once	CASSISSGGTDTQYF	TGTGCCAGTAGTATATCTAGCGGGGGCACAGATACGCAGTATTTT
TRBV15	TRBJ1-1	NA	once	CATSRGTTNTEAFF	TGTGCCACCAGCAGAGGGACGACGAACACTGAAGCTTTCTTT
TRBV7-3	TRBJ2-6	TRBD1	NA	CASSYTGEGANVLTF	TGTGCCAGCAGCTACACAGGGGAGGGGGCCAACGTCCTGACTTTC
TRBV7-7	TRBJ2-2	TRBD1	NA	CASSSTGGKGTGELFF	TGTGCCAGCAGCTCGACAGGGGGCAAAGGGACCGGGGAGCTGTTTTTT
TRBV12-3/TRBV12-4	TRBJ2-7	NA	NA	CASSDSYEQYF	TGTGCCAGCAGCGATTCCTACGAGCAGTACTTC
TRBV27	TRBJ1-6	NA	NA	CASYGQNNSPLHF	TGTGCCAGCTATGGACAGAATAATTCACCCCTCCACTTT
TRBV7-2	TRBJ1-1	TRBD1	NA	CASSPNAGQGVSEAFF	TGTGCCAGCAGTCCGAACGCAGGACAGGGCGTTTCTGAAGCTTTCTTT
TRBV29-1	TRBJ2-7	TRBD1	NA	CSVIVSGTGAYEQYF	TGCAGCGTTATAGTGTCCGGGACAGGGGCCTACGAGCAGTACTTC
TRBV11-3	TRBJ2-7	TRBD1	NA	CASSLGGTGGVEQYF	TGTGCCAGCAGCTTAGGAGGTACAGGGGGCGTCGAGCAGTACTTC
TRBV5-5	TRBJ1-3	NA	NA	CASSMGGLRNTIYF	TGTGCCAGCAGCATGGGGGGTTTGAGAAACACCATATATTTT
TRBV7-2	TRBJ2-1	NA	NA	CASSLDSRGDEQFF	TGTGCCAGCAGCTTAGATTCTAGGGGTGATGAGCAGTTCTTC
TRBV7-9	TRBJ1-6	NA	NA	CASSPSNSPLHF	TGTGCCAGCAGCCCGAGTAATTCACCCCTCCACTTT
TRBV28	TRBJ2-7	NA	NA	CASSLISAGHYAQYF	TGTGCCAGCAGTTTAATCTCGGCCGGGCACTACGCGCAGTACTTC
TRBV3-1/TRBV3-2	TRBJ2-1	TRBD2	NA	CASSQTLAGGYNEQFF	TGTGCCAGCAGCCAAACTCTAGCGGGAGGCTACAATGAGCAGTTCTTC
TRBV11-3	TRBJ2-1	TRBD2	NA	CASSSRTSGSSEQFF	TGTGCCAGCAGCTCAAGGACTAGCGGGAGTAGCGAGCAGTTCTTC
TRBV7-3	TRBJ2-1	TRBD2	NA	CASSSLPWTSGRSNEQFF	TGTGCCAGCAGCTCCCTCCCTTGGACTAGCGGGAGGTCGAATGAGCAGTTCTTC
TRBV11-2	TRBJ2-7	TRBD1	NA	CASSLGTGVGEQYF	TGTGCCAGCAGCTTGGGGACAGGGGTGGGTGAGCAGTACTTC
TRBV9	TRBJ1-3	TRBD1	NA	CASSVGDRGGNTIYF	TGTGCCAGCAGCGTAGGGGACAGGGGGGGAAACACCATATATTTT
TRBV30	TRBJ1-1	NA	NA	CAWRYTEAFF	TGTGCCTGGAGGTACACTGAAGCTTTCTTT
TRBV4-3	TRBJ1-2	TRBD1	NA	CASSQGGGTARYGYTF	TGCGCCAGCAGCCAAGGGGGTGGGACAGCCCGTTATGGCTACACCTTC
TRBV28	TRBJ1-3	NA	NA	CASSPRGSGNTIYF	TGTGCCAGCAGTCCTAGGGGCTCTGGAAACACCATATATTTT
TRBV7-8	TRBJ2-7	TRBD2	NA	CASSFSGSYEQYF	TGTGCCAGCAGCTTTAGCGGGAGCTACGAGCAGTACTTC
TRBV11-1	TRBJ1-2	NA	NA	CASSSDAYGYTF	TGTGCCAGCAGCTCTGATGCGTATGGCTACACCTTC
TRBV7-9	TRBJ1-6	NA	NA	CASSSAADSPPLHF	TGTGCCAGCAGCTCGGCTGCGGACAGCCCACCCCTCCACTTT
TRBV6-5	TRBJ1-1	NA	NA	CASSYSTPTSNTEAFF	TGTGCCAGCAGTTACTCGACCCCGACCTCAAACACTGAAGCTTTCTTT
TRBV6-5	TRBJ1-2	NA	many	CASSRRYDYGYTF	TGTGCCAGCTCCCGCAGGTACGACTATGGCTACACCTTC
TRBV12-3/TRBV12-4	TRBJ1-1	NA	NA	CASSFLGVVAFF	TGTGCCAGCAGTTTCTTGGGTGTGGTAGCTTTCTTT
TRBV6-5	TRBJ1-1	NA	NA	CATIGANTEAFF	TGTGCCACAATCGGGGCTAACACTGAAGCTTTCTTT
TRBV5-5	TRBJ2-1	TRBD1	NA	CASSKRQGGSSYNEQFF	TGTGCCAGCAGCAAAAGACAGGGGGGGTCCTCCTACAATGAGCAGTTCTTC
TRBV7-9	TRBJ1-2	NA	NA	CASSLIGGGYGYTF	TGTGCCAGCAGCTTAATCGGAGGGGGCTATGGCTACACCTTC
TRBV5-1	TRBJ2-1	NA	NA	CASSGGNRGLDYNEQFF	TGCGCCAGCAGCGGGGGGAACCGGGGGCTCGACTACAATGAGCAGTTCTTC
TRBV24-1	TRBJ1-2	NA	NA	CATSDLTGSGGYTF	TGTGCCACCAGTGATTTGACAGGATCGGGTGGCTACACCTTC
TRBV2	TRBJ1-1	NA	NA	CASSDRRSSTEAFF	TGTGCCAGCAGCGACAGGAGGTCTTCCACTGAAGCTTTCTTT
TRBV12-3/TRBV12-4	TRBJ2-4	NA	NA	CASSPGLENIQYF	TGTGCCAGCAGTCCCGGACTCGAAAACATTCAGTACTTC
TRBV11-3	TRBJ1-2	NA	NA	CASSLSQIYGYTF	TGTGCCAGCAGCCTTAGCCAGATCTATGGCTACACCTTC
TRBV11-3	TRBJ2-3	NA	NA	CASLSGQHPAEWSTDTQYF	TGTGCCAGCCTCTCCGGACAGCATCCTGCTGAGTGGTCCACAGATACGCAGTATTTT